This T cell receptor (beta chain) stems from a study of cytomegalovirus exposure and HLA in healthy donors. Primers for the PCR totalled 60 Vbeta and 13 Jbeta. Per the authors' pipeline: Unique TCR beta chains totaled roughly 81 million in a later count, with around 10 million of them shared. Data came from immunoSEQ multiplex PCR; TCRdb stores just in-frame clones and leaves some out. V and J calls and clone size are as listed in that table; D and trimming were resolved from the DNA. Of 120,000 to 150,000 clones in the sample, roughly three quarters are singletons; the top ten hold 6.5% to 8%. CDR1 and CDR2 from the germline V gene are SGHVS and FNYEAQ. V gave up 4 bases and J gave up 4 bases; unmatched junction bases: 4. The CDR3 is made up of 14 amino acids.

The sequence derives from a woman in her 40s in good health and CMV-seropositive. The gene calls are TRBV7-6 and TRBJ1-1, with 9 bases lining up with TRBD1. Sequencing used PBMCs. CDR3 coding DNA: TGTGCCAGCAGCTCGAAGACAGGGGGCACTGAAGCTTTCTTT. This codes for CASSSKTGGTEAFF. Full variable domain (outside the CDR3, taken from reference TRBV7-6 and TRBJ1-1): GAGVSQSPRYKVTKRGQDVALRCDPISGHVSLYWYRQALGQGPEFLTYFNYEAQQDKSGLPNDRFSAERPEGSISTLTIQRTEQRDSAMYRCASSSKTGGTEAFFGQGTRLTVV.